A selection of T cell receptor beta chains follows, all from one sample in a study of blood T cell repertoires in COVID-19. This table comes from immunoSEQ multiplex PCR, and its TCRdb copy is limited to in-frame clones, with some not included. The sample shows fewer than 350,000 clones, around 90% of them seen only once. Sequences were obtained from PBMCs or T cells enriched from blood (not recorded which). These receptor sequences come from a young woman with acute COVID-19. CDR3s include the opening cysteine and the closing phenylalanine or tryptophan. Fields, in order: clone size, D gene, V gene, CDR3 length, J gene, CDR3 protein, CDR3 DNA. A D gene is named only where the DNA matches it firmly. Size is omitted from some rows. Given values are once, few, many or a class for expanded clones.

clone_size: NA; d_call: NA; v_call: TRBV29-1; cdr3_length: 15; j_call: TRBJ1-1; cdr3_aa: CSVSGQPSDVWRAFF; cdr3_nt: TGCAGCGTTTCTGGACAGCCATCGGATGTGTGGCGGGCTTTCTTT
clone_size: NA; d_call: NA; v_call: TRBV5-4; cdr3_length: 15; j_call: TRBJ2-5; cdr3_aa: CASTDGGTAKETQYF; cdr3_nt: TGTGCCAGCACCGATGGGGGGACAGCCAAAGAGACCCAGTACTTC
clone_size: NA; d_call: NA; v_call: TRBV30; cdr3_length: 14; j_call: TRBJ1-6; cdr3_aa: CAWSVLEYNSPLHF; cdr3_nt: TGTGCCTGGAGTGTACTCGAGTATAATTCACCCCTCCACTTT
clone_size: NA; d_call: NA; v_call: TRBV10-3; cdr3_length: 14; j_call: TRBJ2-3; cdr3_aa: CAMSGNSYTDTQYF; cdr3_nt: TGTGCCATGAGCGGTAACTCGTACACAGATACGCAGTATTTT
clone_size: NA; d_call: TRBD2; v_call: TRBV7-2; cdr3_length: 15; j_call: TRBJ2-1; cdr3_aa: CASSFSGSSYNEQFF; cdr3_nt: TGTGCCAGCAGCTTTAGCGGGAGTTCCTACAATGAGCAGTTCTTC
clone_size: NA; d_call: TRBD1; v_call: TRBV2; cdr3_length: 14; j_call: TRBJ2-3; cdr3_aa: CASSVRGNTDTQYF; cdr3_nt: TGTGCCAGCAGTGTCAGGGGGAACACAGATACGCAGTATTTT
clone_size: few; d_call: TRBD2; v_call: TRBV4-2; cdr3_length: 16; j_call: TRBJ2-7; cdr3_aa: CASSQEKQREGYEQYF; cdr3_nt: TGTGCCAGCAGCCAAGAGAAGCAGCGGGAGGGCTACGAGCAGTACTTC
clone_size: NA; d_call: TRBD2; v_call: TRBV2; cdr3_length: 17; j_call: TRBJ2-1; cdr3_aa: CAIIRGAGGTRYNEQFF; cdr3_nt: TGTGCCATAATAAGGGGGGCGGGAGGTACTAGATACAATGAGCAGTTCTTC
clone_size: NA; d_call: TRBD1; v_call: TRBV6-6; cdr3_length: 20; j_call: TRBJ1-3; cdr3_aa: CASSLRRDSSPISSGNTIYF; cdr3_nt: TGTGCCAGCAGTCTCCGCCGGGACAGCTCTCCTATTAGCTCTGGAAACACCATATATTTT
clone_size: NA; d_call: NA; v_call: TRBV19; cdr3_length: 13; j_call: TRBJ1-2; cdr3_aa: CASSTGASYGYTF; cdr3_nt: TGTGCCAGTAGTACAGGGGCTTCCTATGGCTACACCTTC
clone_size: NA; d_call: NA; v_call: TRBV7-2; cdr3_length: 16; j_call: TRBJ2-7; cdr3_aa: CASSPPRQSISYEQYF; cdr3_nt: TGTGCCAGCAGCCCCCCGAGGCAGTCAATCTCCTACGAGCAGTACTTC
clone_size: NA; d_call: NA; v_call: TRBV7-7; cdr3_length: 13; j_call: TRBJ2-5; cdr3_aa: CASSPRSEETQYF; cdr3_nt: TGTGCCAGCAGCCCGCGGTCCGAAGAGACCCAGTACTTC
clone_size: NA; d_call: NA; v_call: TRBV12-3/TRBV12-4; cdr3_length: 11; j_call: TRBJ1-1; cdr3_aa: CASVRGTEAFF; cdr3_nt: TGTGCCAGCGTGAGGGGGACTGAAGCTTTCTTT
clone_size: few; d_call: NA; v_call: TRBV30; cdr3_length: 15; j_call: TRBJ1-3; cdr3_aa: CAWNRDSLSGNTIYF; cdr3_nt: TGTGCCTGGAACCGCGACAGTCTCTCTGGAAACACCATATATTTT
clone_size: NA; d_call: TRBD1; v_call: TRBV30; cdr3_length: 13; j_call: TRBJ2-7; cdr3_aa: CATIGTGLYEQYF; cdr3_nt: TGTGCAACAATCGGGACAGGGCTGTACGAGCAGTACTTC
clone_size: few; d_call: NA; v_call: TRBV2; cdr3_length: 16; j_call: TRBJ1-5; cdr3_aa: CASRGGSGHREQPQHF; cdr3_nt: TGTGCCAGCAGGGGAGGGTCCGGGCATAGGGAACAGCCCCAGCATTTT
clone_size: NA; d_call: TRBD2; v_call: TRBV9; cdr3_length: 18; j_call: TRBJ2-1; cdr3_aa: CASSVAGLAGGSYNEQFF; cdr3_nt: TGTGCCAGCAGCGTAGCGGGACTAGCGGGAGGGTCCTACAATGAGCAGTTCTTC
clone_size: NA; d_call: TRBD2; v_call: TRBV15; cdr3_length: 16; j_call: TRBJ2-3; cdr3_aa: CATSRDRAGLEDTQYF; cdr3_nt: TGTGCCACCAGCAGAGATCGAGCGGGATTGGAAGATACGCAGTATTTT